The next 3 T cell receptor beta chains were all read from a single sample in a study of neoadjuvant anti-PD-1 for oral cavity cancer. Data came from immunoSEQ multiplex PCR; TCRdb stores just in-frame clones and leaves some out. The top ten hold 2.5% to 3% of the sample, which has 72,000 or so clones, 80% to 90% seen once. Sample time point: after neoadjuvant nivolumab, at surgical resection. The specimen was PBMCs, collected after nivolumab (anti-PD-1) treatment. These receptors all come from a person between 40 and 79 years old with oral cavity squamous cell carcinoma.

The genes are TRBV4-1 and TRBJ2-4, with D hard to call. Trimming left V 3 bases short and J 5 bases short, with 8 bases between. This CDR3 has 13 amino acids. Germline CDR1 reads MGHRA; CDR2 reads YSYEKL. The CDR3 loop is CASSHSSENIQYF. The CDR3 coding sequence is TGCGCCAGCAGCCATTCGTCCGAAAACATTCAGTACTTC.

V and J are TRBV11-3 and TRBJ2-2, with 8 bases identical to TRBD1. The CDR3 is 17 residues long. Trimming took 5 bases from V and 2 from J; bases not matched to a gene: 10. Per the germline V gene, CDR1 is SGHNT and CDR2 is YENEEA. The CDR3 sequence: CASSLNPGQANTGELFF. For the CDR3, the DNA is TGTGCCAGCAGCCTAAACCCGGGACAGGCAAACACCGGGGAGCTGTTTTTT.

The chain has TRBV7-8 and TRBJ2-3; 14 bases fit TRBD2. The CDR3 contains 17 residues. Germline CDR1 SGHVS, CDR2 FQNEAQ. Germline trimming cut 4 bases from V and 2 bases from J; bases unmatched to any gene: 5. The CDR3 nucleotides read TGTGCCAGCAGCTGGGCGACTAGCGGGGGGGTCACAGATACGCAGTATTTT. The encoded protein is CASSWATSGGVTDTQYF. Together with reference TRBV7-8 and TRBJ2-3, the CDR3 gives the full variable domain: GAGVSQSPRYKVAKRGQDVALRCDPISGHVSLFWYQQALGQGPEFLTYFQNEAQLDKSGLPSDRFFAERPEGSVSTLKIQRTQQEDSAVYLCASSWATSGGVTDTQYFGPGTRLTVL.